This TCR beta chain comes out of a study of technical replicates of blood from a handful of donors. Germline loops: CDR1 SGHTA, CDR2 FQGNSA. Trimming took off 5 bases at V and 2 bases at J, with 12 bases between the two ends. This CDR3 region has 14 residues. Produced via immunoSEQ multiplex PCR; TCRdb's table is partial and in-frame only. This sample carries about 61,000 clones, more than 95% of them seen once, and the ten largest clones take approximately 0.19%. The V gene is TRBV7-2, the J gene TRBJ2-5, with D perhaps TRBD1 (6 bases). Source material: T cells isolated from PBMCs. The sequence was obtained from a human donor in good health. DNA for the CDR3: TGTGCCAGCAGCACAGACAGGCTTCAAGAGACCCAGTACTTC. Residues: CASSTDRLQETQYF.